This T cell receptor beta chain was profiled in a study of blood T cell repertoires in COVID-19. Generated by immunoSEQ multiplex PCR, the TCRdb table keeps only in-frame clones and is missing some. Among about 220,000 clones listed, about three quarters were seen once. Germline V lookup: CDR1 SGHRS, CDR2 YFSETQ. V was shortened by 5 bases and J by 0 bases, with 8 bases between the two germline ends. This CDR3 is built from 14 residues. Source material: peripheral blood. The receptor was derived from a woman in her seventies with acute or convalescent COVID-19. The chain carries TRBV5-1 and TRBJ2-2; D ambiguous. CDR3 amino acids: CASRPETNTGELFF. The CDR3 coding sequence is TGCGCCAGCAGACCGGAGACGAACACCGGGGAGCTGTTTTTT.